Sequencing of this T cell receptor (beta chain) was carried out in a study of blood T cells in healthy people across ages. Primers used in a second PCR of about 6 to 12 cycles were a sample-barcoded 5' primer and a J-beta primer mix. From the 5' RACE reads, TCRdb called clonotypes with MiXCR, one entry per CDR3 protein. The data hold approximately 900,000 distinct CDR3 sequences, with roughly 28% observed a single time. The CDR3 spans 14 residues. Trimming took off 3 bases at V and 7 bases at J, with 16 bases between the two ends. Germline V CDR1 and CDR2: DFQATT, SNEGSKA (reference sequence). In its sample, this clonotype was seen many times. These same data were also listed under a study on T cells of mothers and their children. From that report: Reads obtained per mother exceeded 8.5 million TCR beta CDR3 reads, with about 3 million obtained per child.

The V gene is TRBV20-1, the J gene TRBJ2-1; the D call may be TRBD1 or TRBD2 (6 bases each). This receptor was obtained from a woman aged 40 to 50 in good health. Specimen: blood. The CDR3 DNA follows: TGCAGTGCTAGCGGGGGCGCATCTGTGAATGAGCAGTTCTTC. Amino acid sequence: CSASGGASVNEQFF.